This T cell receptor (beta chain) stems from a study of technical replicates of blood from a handful of donors. Assay: immunoSEQ multiplex PCR; the TCRdb copy retains only in-frame clones and omits some. This sample has more than 65,000 clones, with approximately 96% found just once. Germline values: CDR1 LNHDA, CDR2 SQIVND (reference sequence). Trimming took off 8 bases at V and 6 bases at J, with 23 bases between the two ends. There are 16 residues in the CDR3. Sequencing was done on a sample of T cells isolated from PBMCs. The chain uses TRBV19 and TRBJ2-1, with D possibly being TRBD1 (6 bases). The TCR sequence derives from a human donor in good health. CDR3 coding DNA: TGTGCCAGTGGCAAAAGGGGGAGTGGCTTGGGCAATGAGCAGTTCTTC. As protein: CASGKRGSGLGNEQFF.